This T cell receptor beta chain emerged from a study of shared clonotypes between healthy human individuals. The overall study: Three CD4 naive, three CD4 memory, two CD8 naive and one CD8 memory plate were used per donor. Study-wide points: For sorted subsets, rarefaction showed incomplete sequencing despite large depth.

It was into CD45RA+ naive and CD45RA-negative memory subsets that the CD4+ cells were split. Data came from immunoSEQ multiplex PCR; TCRdb stores just in-frame clones and leaves some out. Among approximately 240,000 clones listed, approximately 70% were seen once. Concerning this clone itself: The target antigen is unknown.

The CDR3 is 16 residues long. The V and J ends lost 0 bases and 3 bases respectively, with 13 bases between them. CDR1 and CDR2 (germline): SGHRS, YFSETQ. This chain joins TRBV5-1 and TRBJ2-1; D may be TRBD1 or TRBD2 (6 bases each). Sequenced sample: memory CD4+ T cells sorted from blood. Subset here: CD45RA-negative fraction. The receptor's source is a man aged 30 to 45 in good health. CDR3 in amino acids: CASSLAGGGIYNEQFF. The CDR3 DNA sequence: TGCGCCAGCAGCTTGGCCGGAGGGGGAATCTACAATGAGCAGTTCTTC.